Presented here are 30 T cell receptor beta chains from one specimen sequenced in a study of CD4 T cells in relation to SARS-CoV-2 and coronaviruses. The table came from immunoSEQ multiplex PCR; TCRdb's copy has only in-frame clones and leaves some out. The top ten hold roughly 9% of the sample, which has 30,000 to 45,000 clones, approximately 88% seen once. Sequenced material: memory CD4+ T cells from PBMCs. The receptors shown here come from an adult with COVID-19.

The chain joins TRBV3-1 (or the pseudogene TRBV3-2) to TRBJ1-3; D perhaps matches TRBD1 (6 bases). There are 11 residues in the CDR3. Trimming removed 8 bases at V and 4 bases at J, with 6 bases between. Germline V CDR1 and CDR2: LGHDT, YNNKEL (reference sequence). CDR3 sequence (DNA): TGTGCCAGCGGGGGCGGAAACACCATATATTTT. It is translated as CASGGGNTIYF.

This clone was recorded once. This sequence joins TRBV29-1 and TRBJ2-5, with D tentatively TRBD1 or TRBD2 (5 bases each). Deletions cut 4 bases from V and 7 bases from J, with 16 bases between. Germline CDR1 and CDR2: SQVTM and ANQGSEA. The CDR3 spans 13 residues. The chain's CDR3 is CSVAAGAPGTQYF. The CDR3 DNA reads TGCAGCGTTGCTGCCGGGGCCCCAGGGACCCAGTACTTC.

V is TRBV4-1 and J is TRBJ1-4; no clear D gene. The V gene's germline CDR1 is MGHRA and CDR2 YSYEKL. CDR3 length: 15 amino acids. Trimming removed 0 bases at V and 3 bases at J, with 8 bases between. The CDR3, as DNA: TGCGCCAGCAGCCAAGAGGGTTTCGCTAATGAAAAACTGTTTTTT. Its protein is CASSQEGFANEKLFF.

V is TRBV9 and J is TRBJ2-7, with D perhaps TRBD2 (6 bases). The CDR3 covers 13 residues. Germline V lookup: CDR1 SGDLS, CDR2 YYNGEE. The V end lost 2 bases, the J end lost 4 bases, and 10 bases lay between the germline ends. DNA for the CDR3: TGTGCCAGCAGCGTTCTGGGGGGTTACGAGCAGTACTTC. It translates to CASSVLGGYEQYF.

J is TRBJ1-1 and V is TRBV5-6, with 7 bases lining up with TRBD1. Germline-derived CDR1 and CDR2 are SGHDT and YYEEEE. Trimming took 4 bases from V and 8 from J; bases not matched to a gene: 11. The CDR3 covers 14 residues. CDR3 DNA sequence: TGTGCCAGCAGCCCAATCGGGACAGAGATAGAAGCTTTCTTT. As protein: CASSPIGTEIEAFF. The entire variable domain, with the rest obtained from reference TRBV5-6 and TRBJ1-1, is as follows: DAGVTQSPTHLIKTRGQQVTLRCSPKSGHDTVSWYQQALGQGPQFIFQYYEEEERQRGNFPDRFSGHQFPNYSSELNVNALLLGDSALYLCASSPIGTEIEAFFGQGTRLTVV.

The gene calls are TRBV10-2 and TRBJ1-2; 7 nucleotides agree with TRBD1. V gave up 7 bases and J gave up 0 bases; unmatched junction bases: 5. This CDR3 contains 14 residues. Germline V gives CDR1 WSHSY, CDR2 SAAADI. The CDR3 spells CASTGGEANYGYTF. DNA for the CDR3: TGCGCCAGCACAGGGGGGGAGGCTAACTATGGCTACACCTTC.

V usage is TRBV30 and J usage is TRBJ2-7, with 7 bases aligning to TRBD1. Per the germline V gene, CDR1 is GTSNPN and CDR2 is SVGIG (reference sequence). The CDR3 spans 13 residues. V trimming: 7 bases; J trimming: 0 bases; junction bases outside the gene matches: 6. CDR3 residues: CASRRDSSYEQYF. CDR3 bases: TGTGCCTCCAGAAGGGACAGCTCCTACGAGCAGTACTTC.

This clone has just a few counts. The chain links TRBV11-2 to TRBJ1-5, with D uncertain. Germline lookup yields CDR1 SGHAT and CDR2 FQNNGV. V shed 5 bases and J shed 4 bases, with 3 bases lying between them. The CDR3 is made up of 11 amino acids. The chain's CDR3 is CASSQNQPQHF. Here the CDR3 DNA reads TGTGCCAGCAGCCAAAATCAGCCCCAGCATTTT. Full variable domain (outside the CDR3, taken from reference TRBV11-2 and TRBJ1-5): EAGVAQSPRYKIIEKRQSVAFWCNPISGHATLYWYQQILGQGPKLLIQFQNNGVVDDSQLPKDRFSAERLKGVDSTLKIQPAKLEDSAVYLCASSQNQPQHFGDGTRLSIL.

V gene TRBV14 combines with J gene TRBJ1-3; 8 positions agree with TRBD1. This CDR3 is built from 16 residues. The junction had 9 bases not matched to a gene; V was cut back by 5 bases and J by 3 bases. Per the germline V gene, CDR1 is SGHDN and CDR2 is FVKESK. The CDR3, as DNA: TGTGCCAGCAGCATACCAGGGGGCCAGGGTGGAAACACCATATATTTT. Its protein is CASSIPGGQGGNTIYF.

This clone was seen once. V usage is TRBV5-6 and J usage is TRBJ1-5; no clear D gene. V lost 1 base and J 1 base, leaving 6 bases between the germline ends. The length of the CDR3 is 14 residues. CDR1 SGHDT and CDR2 YYEEEE come from the germline V gene. The DNA for the CDR3 is TGTGCCAGCAGCTTGTACTTCAGCAATCAGCCCCAGCATTTT. Its translation: CASSLYFSNQPQHF.

The chain links TRBV5-1 to TRBJ1-4; the D is unclear. This CDR3 has 14 residues. V lost 5 bases, J lost 4 bases, and 12 bases lay in between. Germline V gene sequence: CDR1 SGHRS, CDR2 YFSETQ. DNA for the CDR3: TGCGCCAGCAGGGAGGGAACGGGTAATGAAAAACTGTTTTTT. Its protein is CASREGTGNEKLFF.

V usage is TRBV5-1 and J usage is TRBJ2-2; tentative D call: TRBD1 (6 bases). Trimming stripped 2 bases from V and 8 bases from J, with 13 bases between. CDR3 size: 14 residues. Germline values: CDR1 SGHRS, CDR2 YFSETQ. CDR3: CASSLRHGQGELFF. The CDR3 DNA sequence: TGCGCCAGCAGCTTACGCCACGGACAGGGGGAGCTGTTTTTT. Combining the CDR3 with reference TRBV5-1 and TRBJ2-2 gives the whole variable domain KAGVTQTPRYLIKTRGQQVTLSCSPISGHRSVSWYQQTPGQGLQFLFEYFSETQRNKGNFPGRFSGRQFSNSRSEMNVSTLELGDSALYLCASSLRHGQGELFFGEGSRLTVL.

The chain uses TRBV2 and TRBJ1-1, with TRBD1 identical over 9 bases. The junction had 9 bases not matched to a gene; V was cut back by 8 bases and J by 2 bases. Germline CDR1 SNHLY, CDR2 FYNNEI. This CDR3 comprises 15 residues. The CDR3 sequence is CASALNRGPNTEAFF. In DNA form, the CDR3 reads TGTGCCAGCGCCCTAAACAGGGGGCCTAACACTGAAGCTTTCTTT.

This clone was counted between two and nine times. The chain uses TRBV15 and TRBJ1-2, with a weak D call TRBD1 (6 bases). CDR1 and CDR2 (germline): LNHNV, YYDKDF (reference sequence). The V end was cut by 0 bases, the J end by 3 bases, with 8 bases between. The CDR3 loop spans 14 amino acids. The CDR3 DNA is TGTGCCACCAGCAGAGAGGGGGGCGACTATGGCTACACCTTC. Amino acid sequence: CATSREGGDYGYTF.

The V call is TRBV5-8, the J call TRBJ1-6, with D perhaps matching TRBD1 (6 bases). Germline CDR1 and CDR2: SGHTS and YDEGEE. V was pared by 4 bases and J by 0 bases, with 17 bases between. The CDR3 is 18 amino acids. CDR3 in amino acids: CASSTRRGGSSYNSPLHF. The CDR3 nucleotides are TGTGCCAGCAGCACCCGGAGGGGGGGGAGCTCCTATAATTCACCCCTCCACTTT.

This sequence joins TRBV7-3 and TRBJ2-1; D might be TRBD2 (7 bases). CDR3 length equals 15 residues. Germline values: CDR1 SGHTA, CDR2 FQGTGA. V was shortened by 2 bases and J by 6 bases, with 14 bases between the two germline ends. CDR3 in amino acids: CASSLGGLAVNEQFF. In DNA, the CDR3 is TGTGCCAGCAGCTTAGGGGGGCTAGCGGTCAATGAGCAGTTCTTC.

The rearrangement uses TRBV28 and TRBJ1-5; 9 positions agree with TRBD1. This CDR3 comprises 15 residues. The ends lost 4 bases at V and 2 bases at J; junction bases unmatched: 3. Per germline, CDR1 MDHEN and CDR2 SYDVKM. In DNA form, the CDR3 reads TGTGCCAGCAGTTCACAGGGGGCTGGCAATCAGCCCCAGCATTTT. The encoded protein is CASSSQGAGNQPQHF. Full variable domain (missing parts from reference TRBV28 and TRBJ1-5): DVKVTQSSRYLVKRTGEKVFLECVQDMDHENMFWYRQDPGLGLRLIYFSYDVKMKEKGDIPEGYSVSREKKERFSLILESASTNQTSMYLCASSSQGAGNQPQHFGDGTRLSIL.

This clone was counted only a few times. This sequence joins TRBV2 and TRBJ2-5; 9 bases match TRBD2. Germline loops: CDR1 SNHLY, CDR2 FYNNEI. The CDR3 covers 16 residues. The ends lost 1 base at V and 5 bases at J; junction bases unmatched: 8. In DNA form, the CDR3 reads TGTGCCAGCAGTGAAGACGGACTAGCGTCCAGGGAGACCCAGTACTTC. Translation gives CASSEDGLASRETQYF.

This clone showed up just once. This chain connects TRBV19 to TRBJ2-2, with a tentative D call TRBD1 (6 bases). The V end was cut by 0 bases, the J end by 0 bases, with 11 bases between. Germline V gene sequence: CDR1 LNHDA, CDR2 SQIVND (reference sequence). The CDR3 runs to 17 residues. CDR3 amino acids: CASSIDSRGSNTGELFF. In DNA form, the CDR3 reads TGTGCCAGTAGTATAGATTCCAGGGGATCGAACACCGGGGAGCTGTTTTTT.

A few counts support this clone. This rearrangement joins TRBV19 to TRBJ1-5; TRBD1 matches at 11 bases. Germline V lookup: CDR1 LNHDA, CDR2 SQIVND (reference sequence). V shed 7 bases and J 4 bases; nucleotides not matched to a gene: 6. The length of the CDR3 is 15 residues. This chain's CDR3 is CASTPGQGGNQPQHF. The CDR3 DNA reads as TGTGCCAGTACCCCGGGACAGGGGGGGAATCAGCCCCAGCATTTT.

CDR3 sequence (DNA): TGTGCCAGCAGTGAAGGACAGGGACTAGGGCTTGGGAATGAGCAGTTCTTC. Protein sequence: CASSEGQGLGLGNEQFF. The chain joins TRBV6-1 to TRBJ2-1, with a tentative D call TRBD2 (8 bases). Between the trimmed V and J ends, which lost 1 base and 7 bases, there was a span of 20 bases. The germline V gene has CDR1 MNHNS and CDR2 SASEGT. The CDR3 runs to 17 residues.

The rearrangement joins TRBV11-3 to TRBJ2-1; 9 positions match TRBD2. V lost 4 bases, J lost 5 bases, and 12 bases stayed unmatched. Germline CDR1 SGHNT, CDR2 YENEEA. This CDR3 region has 17 residues. The DNA for the CDR3 is TGTGCCAGCAGCTCACCCTTAGGAGCGGGGGGAAACAATGAGCAGTTCTTC. Its protein product is CASSSPLGAGGNNEQFF.

The chain is built from TRBV5-1 and TRBJ2-3, with D perhaps matching TRBD2 (6 bases). The CDR3 sequence is 17 residues long. CDR1 and CDR2 (germline): SGHRS, YFSETQ. Between the trimmed V and J ends, which lost 4 bases and 3 bases, there was a span of 21 bases. CDR3 sequence reads: CASSPILVGSGTDTQYF. The CDR3 bases are TGCGCCAGCAGCCCCATTCTCGTGGGTAGCGGAACAGATACGCAGTATTTT.

The J gene is TRBJ2-1, the V gene TRBV6-6; TRBD2 matches 8 bases. This CDR3 is built from 16 residues. V lost 0 bases, J lost 2 bases, and 3 bases stayed unmatched. Germline CDR1 is MNHNY and CDR2 is SVGAGI (reference sequence). Here the CDR3 reads CASSYSERGTYNEQFF. For the CDR3, the DNA is TGTGCCAGCAGTTACTCGGAGCGGGGGACCTACAATGAGCAGTTCTTC.

The chain employs TRBV27 and TRBJ2-5, with 7 bases identical to TRBD2. The V segment lost 6 bases and the J segment 5 bases; nucleotides outside the gene matches: 9. The V gene's germline CDR1 is MNHEY and CDR2 SMNVEV (reference sequence). The CDR3 is 14 amino acids. The CDR3 DNA reads TGTGCCAGCAGGAAGACTAGCCAAGGGGAGACCCAGTACTTC. It translates to CASRKTSQGETQYF.

In this sample, this clone turned up a few times. The chain employs TRBV28 and TRBJ1-1; D may be TRBD1 (6 bases). Germline CDR1 is MDHEN and CDR2 is SYDVKM. CDR3 length: 14 amino acids. With 5 bases removed from V and 6 bases from J, the gap between germline ends came to 16 bases. CDR3: CASSTPQGGAEAFF. The CDR3 DNA is TGTGCCAGCAGTACACCACAGGGAGGCGCTGAAGCTTTCTTT.

This chain links TRBV19 with TRBJ2-2; 7 bases are a match to TRBD2. The germline CDR1 and CDR2 sequences are LNHDA and SQIVND (reference sequence). The CDR3 runs to 19 residues. V lost 7 bases, J lost 4 bases, and 21 bases stayed unmatched. The CDR3 spells CASTWAWVPMRGSTGELFF. The CDR3 DNA sequence: TGTGCCAGTACCTGGGCTTGGGTACCGATGCGGGGGAGCACCGGGGAGCTGTTTTTT.

The V call is TRBV6-2 or TRBV6-3, the J call TRBJ2-1, with 9 bases fitting TRBD2. This CDR3 contains 15 residues. Per germline, CDR1 MNHEY and CDR2 SVGEGT. Trimming removed 4 bases from V and 1 base from J; junction bases left unmatched: 2. The CDR3, as DNA: TGTGCCAGCAGTTCAAGCGGGGGGTCCTACAATGAGCAGTTCTTC. This encodes CASSSSGGSYNEQFF.

This chain joins TRBV5-1 and TRBJ2-7; D might be TRBD1 or TRBD2, each matching 5 bases. Germline CDR1 SGHRS, CDR2 YFSETQ. With 2 bases removed from V and 0 bases from J, the gap between germline ends came to 18 bases. This CDR3 contains 17 residues. The CDR3 nucleotides are TGCGCCAGCAGCTTAGACCCGGGACCCCCAAGCTCCTACGAGCAGTACTTC. Its translation: CASSLDPGPPSSYEQYF.

The chain uses TRBV6-5 and TRBJ1-2, with no clear D. The CDR3 loop spans 15 amino acids. The V end lost 0 bases, the J end lost 3 bases, and 11 bases lay between the germline ends. The V gene's germline CDR1 is MNHEY and CDR2 SVGAGI. The CDR3 region has the DNA TGTGCCAGCAGTTACTCCTTGTTGGGTTACTATGGCTACACCTTC. Translated: CASSYSLLGYYGYTF.